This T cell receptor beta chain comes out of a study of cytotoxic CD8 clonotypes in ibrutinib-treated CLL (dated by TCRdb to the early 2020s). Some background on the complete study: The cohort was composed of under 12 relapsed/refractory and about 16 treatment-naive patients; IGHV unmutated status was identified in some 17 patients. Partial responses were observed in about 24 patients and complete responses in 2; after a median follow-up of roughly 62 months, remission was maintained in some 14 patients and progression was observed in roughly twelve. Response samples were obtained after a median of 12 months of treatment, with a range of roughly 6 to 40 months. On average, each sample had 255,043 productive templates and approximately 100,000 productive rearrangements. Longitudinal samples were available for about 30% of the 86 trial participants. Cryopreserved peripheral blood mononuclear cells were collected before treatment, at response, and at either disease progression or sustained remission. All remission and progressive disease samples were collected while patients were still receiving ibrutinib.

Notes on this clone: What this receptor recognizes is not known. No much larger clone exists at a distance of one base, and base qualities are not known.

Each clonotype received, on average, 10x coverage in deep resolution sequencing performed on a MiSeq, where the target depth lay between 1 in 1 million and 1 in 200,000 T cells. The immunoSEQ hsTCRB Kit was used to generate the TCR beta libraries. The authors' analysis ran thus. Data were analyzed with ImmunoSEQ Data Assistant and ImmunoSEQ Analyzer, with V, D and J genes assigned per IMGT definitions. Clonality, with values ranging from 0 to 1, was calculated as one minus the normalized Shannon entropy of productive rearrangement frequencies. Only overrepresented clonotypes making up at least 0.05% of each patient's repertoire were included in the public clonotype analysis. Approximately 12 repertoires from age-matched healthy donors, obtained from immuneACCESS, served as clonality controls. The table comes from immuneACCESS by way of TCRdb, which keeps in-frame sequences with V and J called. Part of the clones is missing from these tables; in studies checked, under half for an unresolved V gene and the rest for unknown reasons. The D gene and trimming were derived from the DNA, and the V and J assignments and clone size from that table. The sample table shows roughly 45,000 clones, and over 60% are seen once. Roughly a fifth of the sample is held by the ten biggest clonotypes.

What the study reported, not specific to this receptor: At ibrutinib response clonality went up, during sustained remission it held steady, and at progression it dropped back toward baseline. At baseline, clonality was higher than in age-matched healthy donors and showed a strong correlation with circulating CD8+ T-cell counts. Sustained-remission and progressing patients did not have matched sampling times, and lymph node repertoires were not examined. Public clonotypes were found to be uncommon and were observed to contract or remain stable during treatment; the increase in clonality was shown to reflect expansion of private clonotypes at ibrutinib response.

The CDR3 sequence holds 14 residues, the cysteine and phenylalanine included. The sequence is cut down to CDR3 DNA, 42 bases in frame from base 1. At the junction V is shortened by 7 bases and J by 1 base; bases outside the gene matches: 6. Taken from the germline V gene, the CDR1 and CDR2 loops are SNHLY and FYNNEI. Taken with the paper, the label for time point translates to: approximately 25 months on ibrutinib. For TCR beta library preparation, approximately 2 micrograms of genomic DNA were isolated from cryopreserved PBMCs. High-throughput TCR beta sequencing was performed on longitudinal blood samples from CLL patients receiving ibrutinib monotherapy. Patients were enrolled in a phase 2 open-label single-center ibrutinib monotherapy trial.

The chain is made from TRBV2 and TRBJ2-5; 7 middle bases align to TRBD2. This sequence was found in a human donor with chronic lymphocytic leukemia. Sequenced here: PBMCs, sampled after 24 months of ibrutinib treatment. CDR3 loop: CASTRAGIQETQYF. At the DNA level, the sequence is TGTGCCAGCACCCGAGCGGGGATCCAAGAGACCCAGTACTTC.